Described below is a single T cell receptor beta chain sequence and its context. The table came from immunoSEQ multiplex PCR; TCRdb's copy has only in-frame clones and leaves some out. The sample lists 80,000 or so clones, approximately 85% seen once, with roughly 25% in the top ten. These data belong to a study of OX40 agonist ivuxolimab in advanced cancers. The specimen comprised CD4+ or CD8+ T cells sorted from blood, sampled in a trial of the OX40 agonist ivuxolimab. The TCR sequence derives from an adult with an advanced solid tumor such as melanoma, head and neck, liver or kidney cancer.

The CDR3 loop is CASSLDFRDKGTF. CDR3 sequence (DNA): TGTGCCAGCAGCTTAGATTTCCGGGACAAAGGCACCTTC. The V call is TRBV7-9, the J call TRBJ1-2; D is possibly TRBD1 (6 bases). CDR3 length equals 13 residues. Germline V CDR1 and CDR2: SEHNR, FQNEAQ (reference sequence). Trimming removed 1 base from V and 13 bases from J, with 16 bases in between.